A single T cell receptor beta chain is shown here with its context. Its antigen is currently unknown. This specimen belongs to a study of beta chain features in type 1 diabetes. Study results and limitations: Compared with healthy donors, patients appeared to share more similar naive, central memory and regulatory TCRB repertoires.

Since all of the isolated RNA was reverse transcribed, expressed TCRB transcripts were what got sequenced. Clones were read by immunoSEQ multiplex PCR, and TCRdb kept only the in-frame ones, dropping some. This sample has around 290,000 clones; approximately 8.1% occur once, and the top ten carry 1%. Germline lookup yields CDR1 LNHDA and CDR2 SQIVND (reference sequence). The CDR3 loop spans 16 amino acids. The germline V and J ends were trimmed by 3 bases and 6 bases, with 20 bases remaining between them. Sample: central memory CD4+ T cells from blood. The origin of this receptor is a woman aged 18-29 years in good health. The chain couples TRBV19 to TRBJ1-1, with a tentative D call TRBD1 (5 bases). DNA of the CDR3: TGTGCCAGTAGTATTCCTTCTTATCCCAGGGCGCCTGAAGCTTTCTTT. Protein sequence: CASSIPSYPRAPEAFF.